A selection of T cell receptor beta chains follows, all from one sample in a study of T cell repertoires in cytomegalovirus infection. These TCRs' antigens remain unknown. TCRdb reprocessed the reads with MiXCR, giving one entry per CDR3 protein. The table has tens of thousands of distinct CDR3 sequences, around 20% seen once; the top ten hold over 65%. The sequences come from CD8+ T cells from cultured PBMCs, collected from culture after CMV antigen stimulation. The receptor set was obtained from a human donor in good health (CMV status not recorded). Some clones in this sample may be carry-over from other donors' samples. Each CDR3 is given with its conserved first and last residue. A D gene is named only where the DNA matches it firmly. Clone sizes are given selectively: once, few, many, or a class where the clone is expanded.

d_gene: -
abundance: -
v_gene: TRBV11-1
j_gene: TRBJ1-1
CDR3nt: TGTGCCAGCAGCTTACGGGTCACTGAAGCTTTCTTT
CDR3aa: CASSLRVTEAFF

d_gene: -
abundance: few
v_gene: TRBV27
j_gene: TRBJ2-6
CDR3nt: TGTGCCAGCCATCCCAGGGGGGTACCCCCTGGGGCCAACGTCCTGACTTTC
CDR3aa: CASHPRGVPPGANVLTF

d_gene: -
abundance: -
v_gene: TRBV4-1
j_gene: TRBJ1-1
CDR3nt: TGCGCCAGCAGCCAAGGACGGGGGCGTGCTTTCTTT
CDR3aa: CASSQGRGRAFF

d_gene: -
abundance: few
v_gene: TRBV12-3/TRBV12-4
j_gene: TRBJ2-1
CDR3nt: TGTGCCAGCAGTTTCAGTCAGGCCTACAATGAGCAGTTCTTC
CDR3aa: CASSFSQAYNEQFF

d_gene: -
abundance: -
v_gene: TRBV7-6
j_gene: TRBJ2-1
CDR3nt: TGTGCCAGCAGCTCCCCGTACAATGAGCAGTTCTTC
CDR3aa: CASSSPYNEQFF

d_gene: -
abundance: -
v_gene: TRBV7-9
j_gene: TRBJ2-3
CDR3nt: TGTGCCAGCAGCTTAGTAGACGGGACGGATACGCAGTATTTT
CDR3aa: CASSLVDGTDTQYF

d_gene: -
abundance: -
v_gene: TRBV6-1
j_gene: TRBJ1-6
CDR3nt: TGTGCCAGCAGTGAAGTCTGGCAGGGGATTAATTCACCCCTCCACTTT
CDR3aa: CASSEVWQGINSPLHF

d_gene: TRBD1
abundance: few
v_gene: TRBV27
j_gene: TRBJ1-2
CDR3nt: TGTGCCAGCAGTCCCTCCAGGGGGAAGGATGGCTACACCTTC
CDR3aa: CASSPSRGKDGYTF

d_gene: TRBD2
abundance: -
v_gene: TRBV4-2
j_gene: TRBJ2-3
CDR3nt: TGTGCCAGCAGGGCGGGGGGAGTGGGCACAGATACGCAGTATTTT
CDR3aa: CASRAGGVGTDTQYF

d_gene: -
abundance: few
v_gene: TRBV7-9
j_gene: TRBJ2-7
CDR3nt: TGTGCCAGCAGCTTTCTGGACGATGCCCGGAGCGAGCAGTACTTC
CDR3aa: CASSFLDDARSEQYF

d_gene: -
abundance: -
v_gene: TRBV6-2/TRBV6-3
j_gene: TRBJ2-7
CDR3nt: TGTGCCAGCAGTTACGTTCCCATCTACGAGCAGTACTTC
CDR3aa: CASSYVPIYEQYF

d_gene: -
abundance: -
v_gene: TRBV27
j_gene: TRBJ1-6
CDR3nt: TGTGCCAGCAGTTTCAGCAGGGGAAATAATTCACCCCTCCACTTT
CDR3aa: CASSFSRGNNSPLHF

d_gene: -
abundance: few
v_gene: TRBV7-9
j_gene: TRBJ2-7
CDR3nt: TGTGCCAGCAGCTTAGTGGGGCACGAGCAGTACTTC
CDR3aa: CASSLVGHEQYF

d_gene: TRBD1
abundance: few
v_gene: TRBV29-1
j_gene: TRBJ2-2
CDR3nt: TGCAGCGTTGCTTCCGGACAGGGAAAGCACACCGGGGAGCTGTTTTTT
CDR3aa: CSVASGQGKHTGELFF

d_gene: -
abundance: -
v_gene: TRBV4-1
j_gene: TRBJ1-1
CDR3nt: TGCGCCAGCAGCCAAGATGACAGGAGCACTGAAGCTTTCTTT
CDR3aa: CASSQDDRSTEAFF

d_gene: TRBD2
abundance: few
v_gene: TRBV6-6
j_gene: TRBJ2-1
CDR3nt: TGTGCCAGCAGTTCGACTAGCGGGGGGCCAAGGGATGAGCAGTTCTTC
CDR3aa: CASSSTSGGPRDEQFF

d_gene: TRBD2
abundance: few
v_gene: TRBV11-2
j_gene: TRBJ2-1
CDR3nt: TGTGCCAGCAGCCCCTCGTGGGGTAGCGGGAGCTCCTACAATGAGCAGTTCTTC
CDR3aa: CASSPSWGSGSSYNEQFF

d_gene: -
abundance: -
v_gene: TRBV7-6
j_gene: TRBJ1-1
CDR3nt: TGTGCCAGCAGCTTAGGGGCAGAACTGAACACTGAAGCTTTCTTT
CDR3aa: CASSLGAELNTEAFF

d_gene: TRBD1
abundance: few
v_gene: TRBV27
j_gene: TRBJ1-3
CDR3nt: TGTGCCAGCTGGGACAGTCGTTCTGGAAACACCATATATTTT
CDR3aa: CASWDSRSGNTIYF

d_gene: TRBD1
abundance: few
v_gene: TRBV6-6
j_gene: TRBJ2-3
CDR3nt: TGTGCCAGCAGTAACAGGGGTCGCGACACAGATACGCAGTATTTT
CDR3aa: CASSNRGRDTDTQYF

d_gene: -
abundance: -
v_gene: TRBV7-6
j_gene: TRBJ1-6
CDR3nt: TGTGCCAGCAGCCGAGGGGGTTCACCCCTCCACTTT
CDR3aa: CASSRGGSPLHF

d_gene: TRBD1
abundance: -
v_gene: TRBV4-1
j_gene: TRBJ2-2
CDR3nt: TGCGCCAGCAGCCCAGGGGGTTTCGGGGAGCTGTTTTTT
CDR3aa: CASSPGGFGELFF

d_gene: -
abundance: few
v_gene: TRBV7-6
j_gene: TRBJ2-1
CDR3nt: TGTGCCAGCAGCTTAGGGGACATTCCCTACAATGAGCAGTTCTTC
CDR3aa: CASSLGDIPYNEQFF

d_gene: -
abundance: -
v_gene: TRBV4-3
j_gene: TRBJ1-2
CDR3nt: TGCGCCAGCAGCCAAGGCGGGGGGAGGCATGGCTACACCTTC
CDR3aa: CASSQGGGRHGYTF

d_gene: -
abundance: -
v_gene: TRBV7-2
j_gene: TRBJ2-7
CDR3nt: TGTGCCAGCAGCTTAGTCTCCGAGCAGTACTTC
CDR3aa: CASSLVSEQYF

d_gene: -
abundance: few
v_gene: TRBV6-2/TRBV6-3
j_gene: TRBJ1-2
CDR3nt: TGTGCCAGCAGTTACCATCCCTCGACAGGACCTTTTAGCTATGGCTACACCTTC
CDR3aa: CASSYHPSTGPFSYGYTF

d_gene: -
abundance: -
v_gene: TRBV7-2
j_gene: TRBJ2-3
CDR3nt: TGTGCCAGCAGGGTACAGGGAGATACGCAGTATTTT
CDR3aa: CASRVQGDTQYF

d_gene: -
abundance: few
v_gene: TRBV7-8
j_gene: TRBJ1-4
CDR3nt: TGTGCCAGCAGCTTAGGGACGGCAACTAATGAAAAACTGTTTTTT
CDR3aa: CASSLGTATNEKLFF

d_gene: -
abundance: few
v_gene: TRBV9
j_gene: TRBJ2-5
CDR3nt: TGTGCCAGCAGCGACCAAGAGACCCAGTACTTC
CDR3aa: CASSDQETQYF

d_gene: -
abundance: few
v_gene: TRBV6-1
j_gene: TRBJ1-5
CDR3nt: TGTGCCAGCAAATCAGACGGAAATAGCAATCAGCCCCAGCATTTT
CDR3aa: CASKSDGNSNQPQHF

d_gene: TRBD1
abundance: -
v_gene: TRBV20-1
j_gene: TRBJ1-3
CDR3nt: TGCAGTGCTAGAGCTTCGGACAGGGGAAACACCATATATTTT
CDR3aa: CSARASDRGNTIYF

d_gene: -
abundance: few
v_gene: TRBV4-3
j_gene: TRBJ1-3
CDR3nt: TGCGCCAGCAGCCAAGATAGGGGGACAAGGGGAAACACCATATATTTT
CDR3aa: CASSQDRGTRGNTIYF

d_gene: -
abundance: -
v_gene: TRBV7-9
j_gene: TRBJ2-5
CDR3nt: TGTGCCAGCAGCTTAGTACACTTCCAGCCAGAAGAGACCCAGTACTTC
CDR3aa: CASSLVHFQPEETQYF

d_gene: -
abundance: -
v_gene: TRBV11-2
j_gene: TRBJ1-3
CDR3nt: TGTGCCAGCAGCTTAGATCACCCCACTTTCGCCGGAAACACCATATATTTT
CDR3aa: CASSLDHPTFAGNTIYF

d_gene: -
abundance: -
v_gene: TRBV6-5
j_gene: TRBJ1-6
CDR3nt: TGTGCCAGCAGGCGGGCTGGGGAAGGTTCACCCCTCCACTTT
CDR3aa: CASRRAGEGSPLHF

d_gene: -
abundance: few
v_gene: TRBV7-9
j_gene: TRBJ2-4
CDR3nt: TGTGCCAGCAGCTCCACCCAGGACAGTCTAGCCAAAAACATTCAGTACTTC
CDR3aa: CASSSTQDSLAKNIQYF

d_gene: TRBD1
abundance: -
v_gene: TRBV7-9
j_gene: TRBJ2-2
CDR3nt: TGTGCCAGCAGCTTCTCGGGACAGGGCTGGGCCGGGGAGCTGTTTTTT
CDR3aa: CASSFSGQGWAGELFF

d_gene: TRBD1
abundance: -
v_gene: TRBV5-6
j_gene: TRBJ1-1
CDR3nt: TGTGCCAGCAGCTTGAGGGCCCCAGGGGGGATCACTGAAGCTTTCTTT
CDR3aa: CASSLRAPGGITEAFF

d_gene: -
abundance: -
v_gene: TRBV11-1
j_gene: TRBJ2-4
CDR3nt: TGTGCCAGCAGCTTAGCTCGGGACGGGACCGTTCAGTACTTC
CDR3aa: CASSLARDGTVQYF

d_gene: TRBD2
abundance: few
v_gene: TRBV7-2
j_gene: TRBJ2-1
CDR3nt: TGTGCCAGCAGCTTAGGGCGCAGCGGGGGGCCAAATGAGCAGTTCTTC
CDR3aa: CASSLGRSGGPNEQFF

d_gene: -
abundance: -
v_gene: TRBV7-2
j_gene: TRBJ2-5
CDR3nt: TGTGCCAGCAGCCTTTGGACACCTCAAGAGACCCAGTACTTC
CDR3aa: CASSLWTPQETQYF

d_gene: -
abundance: -
v_gene: TRBV7-9
j_gene: TRBJ2-3
CDR3nt: TGTGCCAGCAGCTTAGCGATACCCACTAGCACAGATACGCAGTATTTT
CDR3aa: CASSLAIPTSTDTQYF

d_gene: TRBD1
abundance: many
v_gene: TRBV7-2
j_gene: TRBJ2-3
CDR3nt: TGTGCCAGCAGCTCCCGAGGACAGGGGAGCACAGATACGCAGTATTTT
CDR3aa: CASSSRGQGSTDTQYF

d_gene: -
abundance: -
v_gene: TRBV7-6
j_gene: TRBJ1-1
CDR3nt: TGTGCCAGCAGCTTAGCCGGGGCAGGCTTAAACACTGAAGCTTTCTTT
CDR3aa: CASSLAGAGLNTEAFF

d_gene: -
abundance: few
v_gene: TRBV7-6
j_gene: TRBJ1-4
CDR3nt: TGTGCCAGCAGCTTAGAGGGTGGTCGGCTTAATGAAAAACTGTTTTTT
CDR3aa: CASSLEGGRLNEKLFF

d_gene: -
abundance: -
v_gene: TRBV7-2
j_gene: TRBJ1-6
CDR3nt: TGTGCCAGCAGCCCCGACCATGATCGTGCACCCCTCCACTTT
CDR3aa: CASSPDHDRAPLHF

d_gene: TRBD2
abundance: -
v_gene: TRBV5-6
j_gene: TRBJ2-7
CDR3nt: TGTGCCAGCAGCGGGGGAGCGGGACCCTACGAGCAGTACTTC
CDR3aa: CASSGGAGPYEQYF

d_gene: -
abundance: few
v_gene: TRBV7-9
j_gene: TRBJ2-7
CDR3nt: TGTGCCAGCAGCCCCCCAGGGAATTCCTACGAGCAGTACTTC
CDR3aa: CASSPPGNSYEQYF

d_gene: -
abundance: few
v_gene: TRBV7-2
j_gene: TRBJ1-2
CDR3nt: TGTGCCAGCAGCTTAGTGGGGGGAGGCTATGGCTACACCTTC
CDR3aa: CASSLVGGGYGYTF

d_gene: TRBD1
abundance: -
v_gene: TRBV5-6
j_gene: TRBJ1-1
CDR3nt: TGTGCCAGCAGCGAGGTGACAGGGGGCACTGAAGCTTTCTTT
CDR3aa: CASSEVTGGTEAFF

d_gene: -
abundance: few
v_gene: TRBV7-2
j_gene: TRBJ2-7
CDR3nt: TGTGCCAGCAGCTTAGTCCCCGGAATCTACGAGCAGTACTTC
CDR3aa: CASSLVPGIYEQYF

d_gene: TRBD2
abundance: once
v_gene: TRBV6-2/TRBV6-3
j_gene: TRBJ2-3
CDR3nt: TGTGCCAGCAGTTACTCCGGGAGGAACACAGATACGCAGTATTTT
CDR3aa: CASSYSGRNTDTQYF